The next 7 T cell receptor beta chains were all read from a single sample in a study of T cells in Graves' hyperthyroidism and ophthalmopathy. TCR beta CDR3 region amplification was performed from RNA transcripts. With the HTBI primer set, the TCR CDR3 went through a first round of RT-PCR. One entry per CDR3 protein, called by TCRdb with MiXCR from the multiplex PCR reads. The data show over 300,000 distinct CDR3 sequences, with about 13% seen just once and 34% held by the top ten. The source material was blood. The receptors originated from a middle-aged woman with Graves' ophthalmopathy.

The chain uses TRBV29-1 and TRBJ2-1; 12 bases are a match to TRBD1. The germline V gene has CDR1 SQVTM and CDR2 ANQGSEA. V dropped 3 bases and J dropped 9; count of bases not matched to a gene: 3. The CDR3 spans 13 residues. The CDR3 loop is CSVEGQGAFEQFF. The CDR3, as DNA: TGCAGCGTTGAGGGACAGGGGGCATTTGAGCAGTTCTTC.

On this clonotype itself: Possible read error: a much larger clone is one base away. V usage is TRBV28 and J usage is TRBJ2-2; no firm D call. The germline V and J ends were trimmed by 4 bases and 0 bases, with 15 bases remaining between them. The CDR3 has 17 amino acids. Germline V CDR1 and CDR2: MDHEN, SYDVKM. The CDR3 here is CASSSPTLDTNTGELFF. In nucleotides, the CDR3 is TGTGCCAGCAGTTCACCAACGCTTGATACGAACACCGGGGAGCTGTTTTTT.

This clonotype was found many times. The chain carries TRBV5-1 and TRBJ2-1; no firm D call. Germline V CDR1 and CDR2: SGHRS, YFSETQ. The V and J ends lost 1 base and 2 bases respectively, with 7 bases between them. CDR3 length: 14 amino acids. In DNA form, the CDR3 reads TGCGCCAGCAGCTTGCCTGCAACCTACAATGAGCAGTTCTTC. Its protein is CASSLPATYNEQFF.

This clonotype was counted many times. The chain recombines TRBV28 with TRBJ1-2, with TRBD1 matching over 9 bases. This CDR3 is built from 14 residues. Germline trimming cut 4 bases from V and 8 bases from J; bases unmatched to any gene: 8. The germline CDR1 and CDR2 sequences are MDHEN and SYDVKM. The CDR3 sequence is CASSSAGTGSGYTF. Written as DNA, the CDR3 is TGTGCCAGCAGTTCCGCCGGGACAGGGTCGGGCTACACCTTC.

This clonotype was recorded at least ten times. The chain couples TRBV20-1 to TRBJ2-7, with TRBD2 matching 13 bases. The V and J ends lost 0 bases and 1 base, in that order; junction bases with no gene match: 6. The CDR3 spans 17 residues. Germline V gives CDR1 DFQATT, CDR2 SNEGSKA (reference sequence). CDR3 in DNA: TGCAGTGCTAGAGAATCGAAACTAGCGGGAGGGTCCTACGAGCAGTACTTC. Amino acid sequence: CSARESKLAGGSYEQYF.

The V and J genes are TRBV27 and TRBJ2-7; 7 bases match TRBD1. This CDR3 has 16 residues. Germline V CDR1 and CDR2: MNHEY, SMNVEV (reference sequence). The ends lost 5 bases at V and 0 bases at J; junction bases unmatched: 10. CDR3 coding DNA: TGTGCCAGCAGTGCACGAACAGGGGTGAGCTCCTACGAGCAGTACTTC. Residues: CASSARTGVSSYEQYF.

This clonotype showed up just a few times. V usage is TRBV3-1 and J usage is TRBJ2-3; D uncertain. Trimming took off 4 bases at V and 1 base at J, with 9 bases between the two ends. CDR3 length equals 14 residues. In germline, CDR1 is LGHDT, CDR2 YNNKEL (reference sequence). DNA for the CDR3: TGTGCCAGCAGCCGGCAACCGGGCACAGATACGCAGTATTTT. Amino acid sequence: CASSRQPGTDTQYF.